This TCR beta chain was documented in a study of glioma-infiltrating T cells after dendritic cell vaccination. Looking at the study overall: Glioblastoma patients came from Phase I and II dendritic cell vaccination trials. Study-level findings and limits: Survival was not directly related to TCR clonality in these patients.

No glioblastoma patient carried an isocitrate dehydrogenase mutation. TCRB CDR3 was amplified from 2 ug genomic DNA or less. Profiling relied on immunoSEQ multiplex PCR, and the TCRdb table lists in-frame clones only, not all of them. The sample consists of under 100,000 clones, 70% to 80% of them appearing once. This clone was detected a few times. The antigen remains undetermined. The germline V gene encodes CDR1 SEHNR and CDR2 FQNEAQ (reference sequence). CDR3 length equals 13 residues. Trimming stripped 2 bases from V and 13 bases from J, with 12 bases between. This specimen consisted of blood, obtained before dendritic cell vaccination. This clonotype originated in a human donor with glioblastoma. V usage is TRBV7-9 and J usage is TRBJ1-6; unclear D gene. CDR3 amino acids: CASSLSQYLPLHF. The CDR3 DNA is TGTGCCAGCAGCTTAAGTCAGTATCTCCCCCTCCACTTT.